This TCR beta chain was found in a study of T cells after yellow fever vaccination. Study-wide points: The bulk population could contribute abundant contaminating clonotypes to FACS-sorted repertoires. It was a small share of clonotypes that appeared in both CD4 and CD8 compartments.

UMIs and a universal primer site were added when TCR cDNA was made by 5'RACE template switching. MiXCR was run by TCRdb on the 5' RACE reads, yielding one entry per CDR3 protein. The sample yields some 350,000 distinct CDR3 sequences, more than 5.5% seen once. V lost 3 bases to trimming and J lost 7 bases, with 15 bases between them. CDR3 size: 14 residues. Germline CDR1 and CDR2: DFQATT and SNEGSKA (reference sequence). As concerns this clonotype: Its target is unknown.

The V gene is TRBV20-1, the J gene TRBJ1-4, with TRBD1 as a possible D gene (5 bases). The material sequenced was PBMCs, taken 5 days after the yellow fever booster vaccination. The clonotype originates from a man younger than 40 who received the YFV17D yellow fever vaccine. The CDR3 loop is CSASGAGASEKLFF. Here the CDR3 DNA reads TGCAGTGCTAGTGGGGCCGGGGCGAGTGAAAAACTGTTTTTT.